This paragraph covers one T cell receptor (beta chain) sequence. Antigen unknown. The data were taken from a study of cytotoxic CD8 clonotypes in ibrutinib-treated CLL. Overall study findings and caveats: Stable or contracted on treatment, public clonotypes were also uncommon. Clonality correlated strongly with circulating CD8+ T cells and exceeded age-matched healthy donors at baseline.

Extraction of approximately 2.2 micrograms of genomic DNA from cryopreserved PBMCs supplied material for TCR beta libraries. V lost 4 bases and J 4 bases, leaving 13 bases between the germline ends. The CDR3 is 14 residues long. Germline CDR1 is MNHEY and CDR2 is SMNVEV (reference sequence). Assay used: immunoSEQ multiplex PCR; TCRdb lists only in-frame clones, some missing. The sample lists approximately 24,000 clones, about 81% occurring once. The J gene is TRBJ2-5, the V gene TRBV27; TRBD2 is a possible D gene (6 bases). The sequenced sample was PBMCs, obtained before ibrutinib treatment. The TCR sequence derives from a human donor with chronic lymphocytic leukemia. CDR3 DNA sequence: TGTGCCAGCAGTTCGGAGGGTACCGGAGAGACCCAGTACTTC. It encodes CASSSEGTGETQYF.